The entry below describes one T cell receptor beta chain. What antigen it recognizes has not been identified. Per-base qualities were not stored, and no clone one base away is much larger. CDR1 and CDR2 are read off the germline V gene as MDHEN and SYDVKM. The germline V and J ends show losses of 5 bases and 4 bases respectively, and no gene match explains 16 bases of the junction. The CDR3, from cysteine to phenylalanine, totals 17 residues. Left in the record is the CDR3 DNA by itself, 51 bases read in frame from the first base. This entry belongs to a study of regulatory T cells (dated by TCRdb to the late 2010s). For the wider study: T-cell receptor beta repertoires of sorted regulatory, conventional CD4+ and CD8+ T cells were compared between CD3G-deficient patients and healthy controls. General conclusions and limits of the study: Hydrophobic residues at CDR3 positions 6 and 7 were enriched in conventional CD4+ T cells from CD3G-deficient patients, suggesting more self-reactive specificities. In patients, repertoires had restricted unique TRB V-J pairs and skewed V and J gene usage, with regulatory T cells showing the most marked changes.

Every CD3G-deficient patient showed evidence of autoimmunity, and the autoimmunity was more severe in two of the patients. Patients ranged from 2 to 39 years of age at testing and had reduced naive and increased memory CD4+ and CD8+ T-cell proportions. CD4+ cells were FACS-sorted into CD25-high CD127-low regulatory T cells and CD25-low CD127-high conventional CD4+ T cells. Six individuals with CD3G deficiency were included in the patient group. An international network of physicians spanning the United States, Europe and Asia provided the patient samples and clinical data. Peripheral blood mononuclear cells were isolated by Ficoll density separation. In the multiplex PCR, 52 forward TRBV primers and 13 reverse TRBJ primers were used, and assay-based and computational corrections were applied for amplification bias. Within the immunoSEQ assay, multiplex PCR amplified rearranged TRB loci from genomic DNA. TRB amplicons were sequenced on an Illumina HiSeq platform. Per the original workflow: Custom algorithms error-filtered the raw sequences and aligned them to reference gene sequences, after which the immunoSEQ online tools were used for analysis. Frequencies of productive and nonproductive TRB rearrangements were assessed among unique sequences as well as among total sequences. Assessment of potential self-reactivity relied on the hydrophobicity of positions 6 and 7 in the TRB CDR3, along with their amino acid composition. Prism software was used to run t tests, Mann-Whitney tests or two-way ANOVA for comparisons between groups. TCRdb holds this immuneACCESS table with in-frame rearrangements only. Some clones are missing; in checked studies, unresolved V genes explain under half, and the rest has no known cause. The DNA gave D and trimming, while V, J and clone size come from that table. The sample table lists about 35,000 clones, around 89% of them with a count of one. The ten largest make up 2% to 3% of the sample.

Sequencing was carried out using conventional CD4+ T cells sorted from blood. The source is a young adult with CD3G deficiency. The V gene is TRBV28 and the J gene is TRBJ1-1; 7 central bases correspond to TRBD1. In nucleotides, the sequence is TGTGCCAGCAGTCGCCTCGGGACACTCAGGGGGGCCACTGAAGCTTTCTTT. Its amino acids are CASSRLGTLRGATEAFF. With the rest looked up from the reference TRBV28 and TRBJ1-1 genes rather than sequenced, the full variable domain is DVKVTQSSRYLVKRTGEKVFLECVQDMDHENMFWYRQDPGLGLRLIYFSYDVKMKEKGDIPEGYSVSREKKERFSLILESASTNQTSMYLCASSRLGTLRGATEAFFGQGTRLTVV.